These T cell receptor beta chains were read from a single sample in a study of shared T cell receptors in the human thymus. Libraries were prepared by immunoSEQ multiplex PCR; TCRdb keeps only in-frame clonotypes and omits some of them. The sample has 700,000 or so clones, approximately 83% seen once. In addition, the sample was reused for a study of human thymus T cells.

The sequenced sample was thymocytes. The receptor source for this set is a girl under two years old with a congenital heart defect. Each CDR3 is given with its conserved first and last residue. Each record gives: V gene, J gene, CDR3 protein.

TRBV25-1,TRBJ2-3,CASSEGILAGGRTDTQYF
TRBV7-6,TRBJ1-2,CASSLRPDRGQFYGYTF
TRBV7-9,TRBJ1-1,CASSFFVGSLSTEAFF
TRBV6-6,TRBJ1-2,CASSERGGHGYTF
TRBV19,TRBJ1-2,CASSIGGNLFYGYTF
TRBV5-3,TRBJ1-5,CARSLRQSNQPQHF
TRBV30,TRBJ1-4,CAWAQDRGEKLFF
TRBV5-4,TRBJ1-3,CASSLGRTGGAASGNTIYF
TRBV18,TRBJ1-2,CASSPSDRVRGRYGYTF
TRBV6-5,TRBJ1-3,CASSYLGGPVNTIYF
TRBV5-4,TRBJ2-2,CASSLEPNTGELFF
TRBV6-5,TRBJ2-3,CASSYWTGADTQYF
TRBV27,TRBJ1-2,CASSSRDRARNSYGYTF
TRBV6-6,TRBJ1-1,CASSKDQQGGTEAFF
TRBV5-3,TRBJ2-7,CARSYPDDRGWYEQYF
TRBV5-6,TRBJ1-2,CASSHTQVPLNGYTF
TRBV18,TRBJ1-2,CASSPYRSRGGYTF
TRBV5-8,TRBJ1-6,CASSSVGPPGVSCNSPLHF
TRBV19,TRBJ2-2,CASILRGSIIPNTGELFF
TRBV2,TRBJ1-1,CASRQHLQGRRAFF
TRBV2,TRBJ1-3,CASSETVRPTGNTIYF
TRBV5-5,TRBJ1-1,CASRAQGAHTEAFF
TRBV7-4,TRBJ2-1,CASRKHSTSYNEQFF
TRBV19,TRBJ1-5,CASSSRDNEDQPQHF
TRBV6-1,TRBJ2-2,CASIVPGGTGELFF
TRBV5-1,TRBJ1-2,CASSLGWDRGRDYGYTF
TRBV5-6,TRBJ2-1,CASSRTGLTAHEQFF
TRBV7-9,TRBJ2-1,CASSLAPGGPYNEQFF
TRBV13,TRBJ2-1,CASSWGLAGASSYNEQFF